A selection of T cell receptor beta chains follows, all from one sample in a study of blood T cell repertoires in COVID-19. Repertoires were generated with immunoSEQ multiplex PCR, while TCRdb's copy carries only in-frame clones and drops some. Among roughly 230,000 clones, around nine tenths were seen once, and the ten largest hold 0.83%. The sequenced sample consisted of peripheral blood. These receptor sequences come from a man aged 25 to 40 with COVID-19, enrolled during active disease. CDR3s include the opening cysteine and the closing phenylalanine or tryptophan. D genes are given only for firm matches. Some rows mark clone size as missing; the rest say once, few, many or name a class of expanded clone.

V gene: TRBV2
clone size: NA
CDR3 length: 15
J gene: TRBJ1-1
D gene: NA
CDR3 protein: CASSGGERMNTEAFF
CDR3 DNA: TGTGCCAGCAGTGGAGGTGAACGGATGAACACTGAAGCTTTCTTT

V gene: TRBV14
clone size: NA
CDR3 length: 17
J gene: TRBJ1-6
D gene: NA
CDR3 protein: CASSQELPGTPNSPLHF
CDR3 DNA: TGTGCCAGCAGCCAAGAATTACCCGGGACTCCTAATTCACCCCTCCACTTT

V gene: TRBV6-5
clone size: NA
CDR3 length: 13
J gene: TRBJ2-2
D gene: NA
CDR3 protein: CASKFDGAGELFF
CDR3 DNA: TGTGCCAGCAAGTTTGACGGGGCCGGGGAGCTGTTTTTT

V gene: TRBV6-5
clone size: NA
CDR3 length: 15
J gene: TRBJ1-6
D gene: TRBD1
CDR3 protein: CASSPGGSPTSPLHF
CDR3 DNA: TGTGCCAGCAGCCCAGGGGGTTCCCCTACTTCACCCCTCCACTTT

V gene: TRBV7-2
clone size: NA
CDR3 length: 16
J gene: TRBJ2-3
D gene: TRBD2
CDR3 protein: CASSARGLAGTDTQYF
CDR3 DNA: TGTGCCAGCAGCGCAAGGGGACTAGCGGGGACAGATACGCAGTATTTT

V gene: TRBV3-1/TRBV3-2
clone size: NA
CDR3 length: 16
J gene: TRBJ1-3
D gene: NA
CDR3 protein: CASSPTLTVAGNTIYF
CDR3 DNA: TGTGCCAGCAGCCCCACGTTGACAGTCGCTGGAAACACCATATATTTT

V gene: TRBV7-9
clone size: NA
CDR3 length: 15
J gene: TRBJ1-2
D gene: NA
CDR3 protein: CASSPLGGTYYGYTF
CDR3 DNA: TGTGCCAGCAGCCCCCTGGGGGGAACCTACTATGGCTACACCTTC

V gene: TRBV6-5
clone size: NA
CDR3 length: 15
J gene: TRBJ1-2
D gene: TRBD1
CDR3 protein: CASSLTGIPNYGYTF
CDR3 DNA: TGTGCCAGCAGCCTGACAGGGATACCAAACTATGGCTACACCTTC

V gene: TRBV3-1/TRBV3-2
clone size: NA
CDR3 length: 17
J gene: TRBJ2-1
D gene: TRBD2
CDR3 protein: CASSPRPSGGPHNEQFF
CDR3 DNA: TGTGCCAGCAGCCCCCGACCTAGCGGGGGCCCTCACAATGAGCAGTTCTTC

V gene: TRBV5-1
clone size: NA
CDR3 length: 16
J gene: TRBJ1-1
D gene: TRBD1
CDR3 protein: CASSLATGPGSTEAFF
CDR3 DNA: TGCGCCAGCAGCTTGGCGACAGGGCCCGGCAGCACTGAAGCTTTCTTT

V gene: TRBV13
clone size: NA
CDR3 length: 14
J gene: TRBJ2-7
D gene: NA
CDR3 protein: CASSFRDTTYEQYF
CDR3 DNA: TGTGCCAGCAGCTTCCGGGACACAACCTACGAGCAGTACTTC

V gene: TRBV19
clone size: NA
CDR3 length: 12
J gene: TRBJ1-2
D gene: NA
CDR3 protein: CASSPGDYGYTF
CDR3 DNA: TGTGCCAGTAGTCCAGGGGACTATGGCTACACCTTC

V gene: TRBV19
clone size: NA
CDR3 length: 14
J gene: TRBJ1-6
D gene: NA
CDR3 protein: CASTKKEGGSPLHF
CDR3 DNA: TGTGCCAGTACCAAGAAGGAGGGAGGTTCACCCCTCCACTTT

V gene: TRBV5-6
clone size: NA
CDR3 length: 16
J gene: TRBJ2-1
D gene: TRBD2
CDR3 protein: CASSLGSGDSYNEQFF
CDR3 DNA: TGTGCCAGCAGCTTGGGTAGCGGGGACTCCTACAATGAGCAGTTCTTC

V gene: TRBV7-9
clone size: NA
CDR3 length: 16
J gene: TRBJ1-2
D gene: TRBD1
CDR3 protein: CASSRSTGGAGYGYTF
CDR3 DNA: TGTGCCAGCAGCCGAAGTACAGGGGGCGCTGGCTATGGCTACACCTTC

V gene: TRBV11-2
clone size: NA
CDR3 length: 17
J gene: TRBJ1-1
D gene: NA
CDR3 protein: CASSGHRVGRMNTEAFF
CDR3 DNA: TGTGCCAGCAGCGGACACCGGGTAGGGCGAATGAACACTGAAGCTTTCTTT

V gene: TRBV10-3
clone size: NA
CDR3 length: 13
J gene: TRBJ1-2
D gene: NA
CDR3 protein: CAISGDSNYGYTF
CDR3 DNA: TGTGCCATCAGTGGGGACTCTAACTATGGCTACACCTTC

V gene: TRBV6-1
clone size: NA
CDR3 length: 14
J gene: TRBJ2-1
D gene: NA
CDR3 protein: CASSESGTPIYRFF
CDR3 DNA: TGTGCCAGCAGTGAATCCGGGACACCTATATATCGGTTCTTC

V gene: TRBV2
clone size: medium-sized
CDR3 length: 15
J gene: TRBJ2-2
D gene: NA
CDR3 protein: CASSEAGPNTGELFF
CDR3 DNA: TGTGCCAGCAGTGAAGCGGGGCCGAACACCGGGGAGCTGTTTTTT

V gene: TRBV5-1
clone size: NA
CDR3 length: 19
J gene: TRBJ2-3
D gene: TRBD2
CDR3 protein: CASSLAVSSGLGLADTQYF
CDR3 DNA: TGCGCCAGCAGCTTGGCCGTCTCTAGCGGGTTGGGGCTTGCAGATACGCAGTATTTT

V gene: TRBV7-2
clone size: NA
CDR3 length: 12
J gene: TRBJ2-7
D gene: NA
CDR3 protein: CASSRSPYEQYF
CDR3 DNA: TGTGCCAGCAGCCGAAGCCCCTACGAGCAGTACTTC

V gene: TRBV6-4
clone size: NA
CDR3 length: 15
J gene: TRBJ1-4
D gene: NA
CDR3 protein: CASSSQGDGNEKLFF
CDR3 DNA: TGTGCCAGCAGTTCCCAGGGCGATGGTAATGAAAAACTGTTTTTT

V gene: TRBV3-1/TRBV3-2
clone size: NA
CDR3 length: 14
J gene: TRBJ1-2
D gene: NA
CDR3 protein: CASSQELEDYGYTF
CDR3 DNA: TGTGCCAGCAGCCAAGAACTCGAAGACTATGGCTACACCTTC

V gene: TRBV2
clone size: few
CDR3 length: 13
J gene: TRBJ1-5
D gene: NA
CDR3 protein: CASSVDRRKPQHF
CDR3 DNA: TGTGCCAGCAGTGTAGACAGGCGTAAGCCCCAGCATTTT

V gene: TRBV30
clone size: NA
CDR3 length: 16
J gene: TRBJ2-5
D gene: TRBD2
CDR3 protein: CASSAPHGGRGETQYF
CDR3 DNA: TGTGCCTCCTCGGCTCCGCACGGGGGGAGAGGTGAGACCCAGTACTTC

V gene: TRBV6-2/TRBV6-3
clone size: NA
CDR3 length: 14
J gene: TRBJ2-7
D gene: NA
CDR3 protein: CASSYSGRSYEQYF
CDR3 DNA: TGTGCCAGCAGTTACTCGGGCCGATCCTACGAGCAGTACTTC

V gene: TRBV5-5
clone size: NA
CDR3 length: 15
J gene: TRBJ2-7
D gene: TRBD1
CDR3 protein: CASSAPTGGRGEQYF
CDR3 DNA: TGTGCCAGCAGCGCACCTACAGGGGGCAGGGGCGAGCAGTACTTC

V gene: TRBV11-2
clone size: NA
CDR3 length: 14
J gene: TRBJ1-5
D gene: NA
CDR3 protein: CASSPPGGGEPQHF
CDR3 DNA: TGTGCCAGCAGCCCTCCGGGGGGCGGGGAGCCCCAGCATTTT

V gene: TRBV30
clone size: NA
CDR3 length: 14
J gene: TRBJ1-5
D gene: NA
CDR3 protein: CAWNSGGRVQPQHF
CDR3 DNA: TGTGCCTGGAATAGTGGGGGCCGGGTTCAGCCCCAGCATTTT

V gene: TRBV6-6
clone size: NA
CDR3 length: 17
J gene: TRBJ2-7
D gene: TRBD2
CDR3 protein: CASSRGLAGTYSYEQYF
CDR3 DNA: TGTGCCAGCAGCCGAGGGCTAGCGGGGACCTACTCCTACGAGCAGTACTTC

V gene: TRBV13
clone size: NA
CDR3 length: 14
J gene: TRBJ1-2
D gene: NA
CDR3 protein: CASSLKGGKYGYTF
CDR3 DNA: TGTGCCAGCAGCTTAAAGGGGGGGAAATATGGCTACACCTTC

V gene: TRBV9
clone size: NA
CDR3 length: 14
J gene: TRBJ2-1
D gene: NA
CDR3 protein: CASSVRTYGNEQFF
CDR3 DNA: TGTGCCAGCAGCGTCCGGACTTATGGTAATGAGCAGTTCTTC

V gene: TRBV5-1
clone size: NA
CDR3 length: 15
J gene: TRBJ1-2
D gene: NA
CDR3 protein: CASSLGGSLDYGYTF
CDR3 DNA: TGCGCCAGCAGCTTAGGCGGTTCCCTCGACTATGGCTACACCTTC

V gene: TRBV7-2
clone size: NA
CDR3 length: 14
J gene: TRBJ2-4
D gene: TRBD1
CDR3 protein: CASSPGQPKNIQYF
CDR3 DNA: TGTGCCAGCAGCCCGGGACAGCCCAAAAACATTCAGTACTTC

V gene: TRBV5-1
clone size: once
CDR3 length: 17
J gene: TRBJ2-1
D gene: TRBD2
CDR3 protein: CASSRTSGGAGYNEQFF
CDR3 DNA: TGCGCCAGCAGCAGAACTAGCGGGGGGGCCGGTTACAATGAGCAGTTCTTC

V gene: TRBV30
clone size: NA
CDR3 length: 12
J gene: TRBJ1-1
D gene: NA
CDR3 protein: CAWTAGGTEAFF
CDR3 DNA: TGTGCCTGGACCGCCGGGGGGACTGAAGCTTTCTTT

V gene: TRBV7-6
clone size: NA
CDR3 length: 17
J gene: TRBJ2-1
D gene: TRBD2
CDR3 protein: CASSSMTSGGGYNEQFF
CDR3 DNA: TGTGCCAGCAGCTCTATGACTAGCGGGGGGGGTTACAATGAGCAGTTCTTC

V gene: TRBV10-3
clone size: NA
CDR3 length: 14
J gene: TRBJ2-1
D gene: NA
CDR3 protein: CAISEGETVSEQFF
CDR3 DNA: TGTGCCATCAGTGAGGGGGAGACGGTGAGTGAGCAGTTCTTC

V gene: TRBV9
clone size: NA
CDR3 length: 13
J gene: TRBJ2-3
D gene: NA
CDR3 protein: CASSTGGTDTQYF
CDR3 DNA: TGTGCCAGCAGCACGGGGGGCACAGATACGCAGTATTTT